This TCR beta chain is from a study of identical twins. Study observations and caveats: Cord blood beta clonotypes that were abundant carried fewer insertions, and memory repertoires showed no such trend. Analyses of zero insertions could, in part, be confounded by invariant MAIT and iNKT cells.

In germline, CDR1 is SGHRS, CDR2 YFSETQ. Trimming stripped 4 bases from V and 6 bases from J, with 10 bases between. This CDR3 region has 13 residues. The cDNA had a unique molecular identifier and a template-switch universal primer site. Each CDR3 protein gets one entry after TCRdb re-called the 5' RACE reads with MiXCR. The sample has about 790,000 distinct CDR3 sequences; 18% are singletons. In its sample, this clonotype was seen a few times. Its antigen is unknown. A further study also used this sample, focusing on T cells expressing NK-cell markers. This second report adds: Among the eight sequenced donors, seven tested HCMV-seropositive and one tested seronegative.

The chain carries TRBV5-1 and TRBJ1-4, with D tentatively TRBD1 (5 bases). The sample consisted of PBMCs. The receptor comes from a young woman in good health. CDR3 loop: CASSTGIDEKLFF. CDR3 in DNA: TGCGCCAGCAGCACAGGCATCGATGAAAAACTGTTTTTT.